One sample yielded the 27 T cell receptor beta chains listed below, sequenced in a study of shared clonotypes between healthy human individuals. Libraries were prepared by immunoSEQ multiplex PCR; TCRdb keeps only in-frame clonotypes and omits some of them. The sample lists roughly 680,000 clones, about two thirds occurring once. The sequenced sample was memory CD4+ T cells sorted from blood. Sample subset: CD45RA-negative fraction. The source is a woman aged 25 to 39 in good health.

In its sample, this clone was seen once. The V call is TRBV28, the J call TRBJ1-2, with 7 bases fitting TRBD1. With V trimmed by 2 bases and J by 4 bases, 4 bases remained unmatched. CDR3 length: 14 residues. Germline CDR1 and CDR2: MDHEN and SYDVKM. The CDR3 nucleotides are TGTGCCAGCAGTTTAGACAGGGACGCCTATGGCTACACCTTC. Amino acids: CASSLDRDAYGYTF.

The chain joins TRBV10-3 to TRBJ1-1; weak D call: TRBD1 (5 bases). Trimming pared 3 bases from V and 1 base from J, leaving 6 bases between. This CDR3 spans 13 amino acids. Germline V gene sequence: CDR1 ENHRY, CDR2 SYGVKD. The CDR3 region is CAISERGNTEAFF. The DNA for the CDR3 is TGTGCCATCAGTGAAAGGGGGAACACTGAAGCTTTCTTT.

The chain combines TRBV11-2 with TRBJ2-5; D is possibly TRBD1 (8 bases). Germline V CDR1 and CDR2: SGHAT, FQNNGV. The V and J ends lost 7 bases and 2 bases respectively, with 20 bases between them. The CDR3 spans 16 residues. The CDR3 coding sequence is TGTGCCAGCACCACGGGGACAGGACTAGTTCAAGAGACCCAGTACTTC. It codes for CASTTGTGLVQETQYF.

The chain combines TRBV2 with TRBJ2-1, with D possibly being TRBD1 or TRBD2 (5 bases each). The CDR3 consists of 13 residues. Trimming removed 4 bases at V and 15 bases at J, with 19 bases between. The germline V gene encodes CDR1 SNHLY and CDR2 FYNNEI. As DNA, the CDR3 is TGTGCCAGCAGTGCCGGGACGTACGTTGCGCTGTTCTTC. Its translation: CASSAGTYVALFF.

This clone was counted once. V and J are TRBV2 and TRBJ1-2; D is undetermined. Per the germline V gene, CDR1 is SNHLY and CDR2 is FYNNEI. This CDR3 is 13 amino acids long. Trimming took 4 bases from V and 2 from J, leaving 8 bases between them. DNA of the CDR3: TGTGCCAGCAGTGTTGCCGGAAACTATGGCTACACCTTC. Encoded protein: CASSVAGNYGYTF.

The CDR3 sequence is CASSPPGTSGYNEQFF. Written as DNA, the CDR3 is TGTGCCAGCTCACCACCAGGGACTAGCGGCTACAATGAGCAGTTCTTC. The chain uses TRBV18 and TRBJ2-1, with 11 bases that match TRBD2. This CDR3 is built from 16 residues. V gave up 0 bases and J gave up 3 bases; unmatched junction bases: 1. Germline values: CDR1 KGHSH, CDR2 LQKENI. Supplemented by reference TRBV18 and TRBJ2-1, the full variable domain reads NAGVMQNPRHLVRRRGQEARLRCSPMKGHSHVYWYRQLPEEGLKFMVYLQKENIIDESGMPKERFSAEFPKEGPSILRIQQVVRGDSAAYFCASSPPGTSGYNEQFFGPGTRLTVL.

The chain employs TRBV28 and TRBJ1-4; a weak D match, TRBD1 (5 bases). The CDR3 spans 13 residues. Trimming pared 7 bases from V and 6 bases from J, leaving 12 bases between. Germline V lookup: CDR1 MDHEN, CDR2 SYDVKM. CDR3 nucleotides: TGTGCCAGCAAACCCGGGGGGGATGAAAAACTGTTTTTT. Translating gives CASKPGGDEKLFF. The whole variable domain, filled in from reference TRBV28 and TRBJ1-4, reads DVKVTQSSRYLVKRTGEKVFLECVQDMDHENMFWYRQDPGLGLRLIYFSYDVKMKEKGDIPEGYSVSREKKERFSLILESASTNQTSMYLCASKPGGDEKLFFGSGTQLSVL.

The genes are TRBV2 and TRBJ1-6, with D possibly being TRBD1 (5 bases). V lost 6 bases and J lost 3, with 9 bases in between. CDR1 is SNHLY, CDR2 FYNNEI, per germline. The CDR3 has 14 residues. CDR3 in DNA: TGTGCCAGCAGCTACGACAGCTATAATTCACCCCTCCACTTT. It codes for CASSYDSYNSPLHF.

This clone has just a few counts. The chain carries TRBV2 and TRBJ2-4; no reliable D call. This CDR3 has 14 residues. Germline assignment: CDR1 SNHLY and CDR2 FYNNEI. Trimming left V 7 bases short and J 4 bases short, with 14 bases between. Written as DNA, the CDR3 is TGTGCCAGCAAACCTACACAGCAAAAAAACATTCAGTACTTC. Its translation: CASKPTQQKNIQYF. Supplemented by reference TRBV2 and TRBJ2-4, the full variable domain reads EPEVTQTPSHQVTQMGQEVILRCVPISNHLYFYWYRQILGQKVEFLVSFYNNEISEKSEIFDDQFSVERPDGSNFTLKIRSTKLEDSAMYFCASKPTQQKNIQYFGAGTRLSVL.

The DNA of the CDR3 is TGTGCCAGCAGTGTGACAGGGGACAACTATGGCTACACCTTC. Protein product: CASSVTGDNYGYTF. The V and J genes are TRBV6-1 and TRBJ1-2, with TRBD1 matching 8 bases. With 4 bases clipped from V and 2 bases from J, the junction kept 3 bases outside the gene matches. The CDR3 contains 14 residues. Germline V CDR1 and CDR2: MNHNS, SASEGT.

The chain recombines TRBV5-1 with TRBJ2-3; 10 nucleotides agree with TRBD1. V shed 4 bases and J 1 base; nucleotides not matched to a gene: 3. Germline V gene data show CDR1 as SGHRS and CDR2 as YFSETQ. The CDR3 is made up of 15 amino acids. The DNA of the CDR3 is TGCGCCAGCAGCGGACAGGGGGTAGGCACAGATACGCAGTATTTT. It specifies CASSGQGVGTDTQYF.

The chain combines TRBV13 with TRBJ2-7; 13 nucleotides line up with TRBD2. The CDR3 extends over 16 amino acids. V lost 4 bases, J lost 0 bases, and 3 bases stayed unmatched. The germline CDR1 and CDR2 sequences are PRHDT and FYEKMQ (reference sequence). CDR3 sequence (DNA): TGTGCCAGCAGCTCGGGACTAGCGGGAAACTCCTACGAGCAGTACTTC. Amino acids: CASSSGLAGNSYEQYF.

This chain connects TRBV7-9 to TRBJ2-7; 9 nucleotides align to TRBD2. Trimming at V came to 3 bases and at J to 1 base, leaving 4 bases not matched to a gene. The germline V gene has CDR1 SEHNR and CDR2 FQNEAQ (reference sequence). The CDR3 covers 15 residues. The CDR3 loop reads CASSLAGGRSYEQYF. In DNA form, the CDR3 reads TGTGCCAGCAGCTTGGCGGGAGGGAGGTCCTACGAGCAGTACTTC.

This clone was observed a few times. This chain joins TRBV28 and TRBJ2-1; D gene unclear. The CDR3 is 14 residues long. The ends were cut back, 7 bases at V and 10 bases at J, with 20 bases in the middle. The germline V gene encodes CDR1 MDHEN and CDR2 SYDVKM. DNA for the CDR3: TGTGCCAGCACCCAGAACCCCAGCTTTTACGAGCAGTTCTTC. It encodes CASTQNPSFYEQFF.

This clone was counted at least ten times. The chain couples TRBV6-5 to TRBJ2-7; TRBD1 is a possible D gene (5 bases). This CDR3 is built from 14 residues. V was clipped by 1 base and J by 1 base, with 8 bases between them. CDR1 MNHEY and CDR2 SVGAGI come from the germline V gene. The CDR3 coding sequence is TGTGCCAGCAGTTACTGGGGCAGTTCCTACGAGCAGTACTTC. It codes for CASSYWGSSYEQYF.

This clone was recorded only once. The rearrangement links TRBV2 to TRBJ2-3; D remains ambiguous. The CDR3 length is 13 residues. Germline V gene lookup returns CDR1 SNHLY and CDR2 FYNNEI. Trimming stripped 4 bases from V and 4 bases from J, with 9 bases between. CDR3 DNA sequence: TGTGCCAGCAGTGTAGGCTACTCAGATACGCAGTATTTT. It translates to CASSVGYSDTQYF.

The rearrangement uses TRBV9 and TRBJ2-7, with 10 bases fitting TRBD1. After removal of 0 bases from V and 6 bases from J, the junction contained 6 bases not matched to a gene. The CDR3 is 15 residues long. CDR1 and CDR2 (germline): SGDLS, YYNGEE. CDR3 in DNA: TGTGCCAGCAGCGTAGATGGGACAGGGGTTTTCGAGCAGTACTTC. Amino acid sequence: CASSVDGTGVFEQYF.

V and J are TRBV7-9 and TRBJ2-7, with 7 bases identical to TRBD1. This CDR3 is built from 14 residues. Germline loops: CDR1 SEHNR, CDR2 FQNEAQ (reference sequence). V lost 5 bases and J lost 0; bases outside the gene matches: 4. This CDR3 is CASSLTGDSYEQYF. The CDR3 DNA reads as TGTGCCAGCAGCCTTACAGGGGACTCCTACGAGCAGTACTTC.

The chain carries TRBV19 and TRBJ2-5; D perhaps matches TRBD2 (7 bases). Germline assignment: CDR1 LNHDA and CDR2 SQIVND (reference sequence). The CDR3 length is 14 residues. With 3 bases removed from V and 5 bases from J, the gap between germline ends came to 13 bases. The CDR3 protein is CASSIRGGSETQYF. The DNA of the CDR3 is TGTGCCAGTAGTATCCGCGGGGGCAGCGAGACCCAGTACTTC.

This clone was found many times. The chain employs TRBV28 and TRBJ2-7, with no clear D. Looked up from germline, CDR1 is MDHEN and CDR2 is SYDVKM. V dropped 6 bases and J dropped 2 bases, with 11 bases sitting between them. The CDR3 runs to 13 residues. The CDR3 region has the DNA TGTGCCAGCAGCAACGGTGGGGCCTACGAGCAGTACTTC. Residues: CASSNGGAYEQYF.

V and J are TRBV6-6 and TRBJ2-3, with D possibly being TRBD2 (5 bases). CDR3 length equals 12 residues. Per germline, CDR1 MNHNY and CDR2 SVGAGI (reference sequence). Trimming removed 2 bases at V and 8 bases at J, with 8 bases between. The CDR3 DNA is TGTGCCAGCAGTTACGCGGGCAGTACGCAGTATTTT. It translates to CASSYAGSTQYF.

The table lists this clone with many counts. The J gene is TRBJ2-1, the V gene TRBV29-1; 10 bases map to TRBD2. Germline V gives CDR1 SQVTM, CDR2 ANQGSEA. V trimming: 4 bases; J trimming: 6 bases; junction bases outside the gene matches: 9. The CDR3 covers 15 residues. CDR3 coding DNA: TGCAGCGTTGCCACCCCTAGCGGGAGCAGCAATGAGCAGTTCTTC. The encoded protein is CSVATPSGSSNEQFF.

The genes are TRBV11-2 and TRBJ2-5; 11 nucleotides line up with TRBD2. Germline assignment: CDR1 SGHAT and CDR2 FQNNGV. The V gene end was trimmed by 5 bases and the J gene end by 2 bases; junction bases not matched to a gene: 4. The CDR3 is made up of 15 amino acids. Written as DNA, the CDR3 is TGTGCCAGCAGCGCATTAGCGGGAGGGCAAGAGACCCAGTACTTC. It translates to CASSALAGGQETQYF.

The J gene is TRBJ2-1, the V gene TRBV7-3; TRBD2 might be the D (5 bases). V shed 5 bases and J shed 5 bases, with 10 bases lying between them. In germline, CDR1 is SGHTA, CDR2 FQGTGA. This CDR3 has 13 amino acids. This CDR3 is CASSQTNNNEQFF. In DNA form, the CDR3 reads TGTGCCAGCAGCCAGACTAACAACAATGAGCAGTTCTTC.

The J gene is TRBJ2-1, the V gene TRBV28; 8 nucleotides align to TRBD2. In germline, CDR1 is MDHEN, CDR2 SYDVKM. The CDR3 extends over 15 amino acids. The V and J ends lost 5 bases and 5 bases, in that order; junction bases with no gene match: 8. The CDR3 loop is CASSKIGRAHNEQFF. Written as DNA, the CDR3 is TGTGCCAGCAGTAAAATCGGGAGGGCTCACAATGAGCAGTTCTTC.

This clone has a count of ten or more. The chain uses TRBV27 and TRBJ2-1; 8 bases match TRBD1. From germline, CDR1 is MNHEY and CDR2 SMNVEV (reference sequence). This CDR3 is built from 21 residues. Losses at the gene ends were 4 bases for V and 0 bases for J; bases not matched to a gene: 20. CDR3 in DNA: TGTGCCAGCAGTTCGGAGTACCGGGACAGGTGGGTTTTGAGCTCCTACAATGAGCAGTTCTTC. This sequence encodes CASSSEYRDRWVLSSYNEQFF.

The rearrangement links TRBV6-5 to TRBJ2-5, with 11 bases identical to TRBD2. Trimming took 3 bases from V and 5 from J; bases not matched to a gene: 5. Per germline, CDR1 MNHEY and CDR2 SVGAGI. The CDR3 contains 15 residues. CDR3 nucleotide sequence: TGTGCCAGCAGTTATACTAGCGGGAGTCAGGAGACCCAGTACTTC. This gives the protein CASSYTSGSQETQYF.